Presented here are 6 T cell receptor beta chains from one specimen sequenced in a study of PD-1 blockade in classical Hodgkin lymphoma. Profiled with immunoSEQ multiplex PCR; TCRdb holds only in-frame clones, not every one. The sample includes roughly 150,000 clones, around 73% seen only once; the top ten take 7% to 9.5%. Every single patient, without exception, relapsed after autologous stem cell transplantation, and brentuximab vedotin exposure varied. The sample consisted of peripheral blood mononuclear cells (PBMCs), taken before the second cycle of nivolumab. Receptors originate from a human donor with classical Hodgkin lymphoma.

The V gene is TRBV28, the J gene TRBJ2-3; D call uncertain. V lost 8 bases to trimming and J lost 4 bases, with 4 bases between them. Per the germline V gene, CDR1 is MDHEN and CDR2 is SYDVKM. The CDR3 is 10 residues long. The CDR3 bases are TGTGCCAGCTCAGCAGATACGCAGTATTTT. Translated: CASSADTQYF.

This clone was recorded only once. The chain combines TRBV10-3 with TRBJ1-5; D remains unclear. Germline-derived CDR1 and CDR2 are ENHRY and SYGVKD. With 6 bases removed from V and 7 bases from J, the gap between germline ends came to 13 bases. This CDR3 region has 13 residues. The CDR3 is CAISDGTAQPQHF. CDR3 DNA sequence: TGTGCCATCAGCGACGGTACTGCGCAGCCCCAGCATTTT.

The chain recombines TRBV7-2 with TRBJ2-1, with D unclear. V lost 3 bases, J lost 9 bases, and 9 bases lay in between. The CDR3 has 12 amino acids. CDR1 is SGHTA, CDR2 FQGNSA, per germline. CDR3 DNA: TGTGCCAGCAGCTTTTATCAGCTTGAGCAGTTCTTC. This codes for CASSFYQLEQFF.

In this sample, this clone turned up a few times. The gene calls are TRBV7-9 and TRBJ2-7, with 11 bases matching TRBD2. CDR3 length equals 14 residues. With V trimmed by 6 bases and J by 7 bases, 8 bases remained unmatched. Per the germline V gene, CDR1 is SEHNR and CDR2 is FQNEAQ (reference sequence). CDR3 coding DNA: TGTGCCAGCAGAAGACTAGCGGGGAGTGGGGAGCAGTACTTC. Encoded protein: CASRRLAGSGEQYF.

The V call is TRBV6-1, the J call TRBJ1-1; 9 nucleotides align to TRBD1. The germline CDR1 and CDR2 sequences are MNHNS and SASEGT. V lost 1 base, J lost 4 bases, and 4 bases stayed unmatched. CDR3 size: 15 residues. CDR3 DNA sequence: TGTGCCAGCAGTGAAGGGACAGGGGCGGTCACTGAAGCTTTCTTT. It translates to CASSEGTGAVTEAFF.

The chain has TRBV2 and TRBJ2-7; TRBD1 aligns across 10 bases. CDR3 length equals 14 residues. V shed 6 bases and J 3 bases; nucleotides not matched to a gene: 5. Germline CDR1 and CDR2: SNHLY and FYNNEI. CDR3 region: CASRTGTGVYEQYF. The CDR3 DNA sequence: TGTGCCAGCAGAACCGGGACAGGGGTCTACGAGCAGTACTTC.